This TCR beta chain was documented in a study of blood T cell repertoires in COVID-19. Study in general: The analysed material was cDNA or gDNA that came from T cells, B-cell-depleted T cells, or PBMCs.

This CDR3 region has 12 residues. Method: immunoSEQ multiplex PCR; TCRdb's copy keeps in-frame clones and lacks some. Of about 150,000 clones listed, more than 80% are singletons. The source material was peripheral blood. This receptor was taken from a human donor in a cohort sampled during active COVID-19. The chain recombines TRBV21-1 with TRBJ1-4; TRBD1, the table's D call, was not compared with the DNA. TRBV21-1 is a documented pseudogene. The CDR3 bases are TGTGCCAGCAGCAAAGCCGGGACAGAACTGTTTTTT. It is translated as CASSKAGTELFF.